Sequencing of this TCR beta chain was carried out in a study of T-cell reconstitution after alpha-beta-depleted transplantation in children. In regard to this clonotype: This may arise from a read error, as a much more abundant clone is one base away.

A library of TCRbeta sequences, prepared with unique molecular identifiers, was generated. TCRdb used MiXCR to reprocess the PCR reads, holding one entry per CDR3 protein. The table lists about 1,000,000 distinct CDR3 sequences, around 30% of them singletons, with roughly 30% in the top ten. The CDR3 runs 13 residues. Trimming took off 5 bases at V and 0 bases at J, with 7 bases between the two ends. Germline V lookup: CDR1 SGHDN, CDR2 FVKESK. The TCR comes from a boy under two years old who had a stem cell transplant for SCID, so the T cells may come from the graft donor. The chain is built from TRBV14 and TRBJ1-1; D remains ambiguous. The sample was PBMCs, mostly from graft donor cells, taken 360 days after TCRalphabeta/CD19-depleted stem cell transplant. CDR3 residues: CASSSWVNTEAFF. CDR3 nucleotides: TGTGCCAGCAGCTCATGGGTGAACACTGAAGCTTTCTTT. The full variable domain, rest sourced from reference TRBV14 and TRBJ1-1, is EAGVTQFPSHSVIEKGQTVTLRCDPISGHDNLYWYRRVMGKEIKFLLHFVKESKQDESGMPNNRFLAERTGGTYSTLKVQPAELEDSGVYFCASSSWVNTEAFFGQGTRLTVV.